This T cell receptor beta chain was obtained from a study of PD-1 blockade in classical Hodgkin lymphoma. As for the study in general: The nivolumab dose that patients received was 3 mg/kg, given intravenously every 2 weeks.

Generated by immunoSEQ multiplex PCR, the TCRdb table keeps only in-frame clones and is missing some. The repertoire consists of 27,000 or so clones, with over 60% occurring once and the leading ten covering 3% to 4.5%. Details on this clone: No antigen is known for it.

Per the germline V gene, CDR1 is LNHDA and CDR2 is SQIVND (reference sequence). V was trimmed by 0 bases and J by 3 bases, leaving 12 bases between them. The CDR3 contains 16 residues. Overall study results and limits: When set against healthy donors, newly diagnosed patients were reported to show lower baseline TCR diversity. It was among complete responders that baseline diversity resembled that of newly diagnosed patients. Repertoire differences have undefined causes, possibly disease activity or prior therapy.

Described time point: cycle 4 day 1 (C4D1), after five to seven weeks of nivolumab. There was relapse after autologous stem cell transplantation in every patient, and there was variation in brentuximab vedotin exposure. This TCR derives from a human donor with classical Hodgkin lymphoma. This specimen was peripheral blood mononuclear cells (PBMCs), taken before the fourth cycle of nivolumab. The chain couples TRBV19 to TRBJ2-1, with D unresolved. The CDR3 DNA follows: TGTGCCAGTAGTATAGACCCCGAACTTGGCTACAATGAGCAGTTCTTC. This translates into CASSIDPELGYNEQFF.